Sequencing of this T cell receptor beta chain was carried out in a study of identical twins. The germline V gene encodes CDR1 SGDLS and CDR2 YYNGEE. There are 14 residues in the CDR3. V lost 0 bases to trimming and J lost 3 bases, with 7 bases between them. TCRdb fed the 5' RACE reads into MiXCR, producing one record per CDR3 protein. This table holds 250,000 or so distinct CDR3 sequences, roughly 13% found once. This clonotype came up a few times. These data were also filed under a second study, of yellow fever vaccine responses in identical twins.

This clonotype was obtained from a woman in her late teens or twenties in good health. What was sequenced was memory (CD45RO+) T cells sorted from blood. This chain links TRBV9 with TRBJ1-3; D gene uncertain. CDR3 nucleotides: TGTGCCAGCAGCGTAGCAGGTGGTGGAAACACCATATATTTT. Translating gives CASSVAGGGNTIYF.